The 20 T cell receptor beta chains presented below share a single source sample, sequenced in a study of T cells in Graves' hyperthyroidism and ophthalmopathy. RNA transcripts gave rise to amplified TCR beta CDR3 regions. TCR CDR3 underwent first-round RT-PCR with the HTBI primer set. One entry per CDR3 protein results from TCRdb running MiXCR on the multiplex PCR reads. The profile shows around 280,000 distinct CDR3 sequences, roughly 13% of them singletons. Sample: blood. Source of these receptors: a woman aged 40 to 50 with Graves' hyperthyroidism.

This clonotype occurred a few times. The CDR3 bases are TGTGCCAGCAGTATGCAGGGGAACCGGGAGCTGTTTTTT. Encoded protein: CASSMQGNRELFF. This sequence joins TRBV27 and TRBJ2-2; TRBD1 is a possible D gene (6 bases). The CDR3 sequence is 13 residues long. The germline V and J ends were trimmed by 5 bases and 9 bases, with 13 bases remaining between them. Germline V lookup: CDR1 MNHEY, CDR2 SMNVEV (reference sequence).

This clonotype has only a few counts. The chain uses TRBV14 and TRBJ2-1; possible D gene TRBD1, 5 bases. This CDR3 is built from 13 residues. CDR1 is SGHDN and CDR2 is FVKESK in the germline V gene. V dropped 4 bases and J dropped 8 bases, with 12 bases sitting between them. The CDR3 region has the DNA TGTGCCAGCAGCCCTCTCGTAGGGGATGAGCAGTTCTTC. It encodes CASSPLVGDEQFF.

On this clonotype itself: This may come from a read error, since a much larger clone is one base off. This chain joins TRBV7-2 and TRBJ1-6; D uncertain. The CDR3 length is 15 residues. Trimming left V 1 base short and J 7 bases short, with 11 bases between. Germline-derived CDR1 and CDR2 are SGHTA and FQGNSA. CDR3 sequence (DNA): TGTGCCAGCAGCTTAGGGTCACAGTCCAATTCACCCCTCCACTTT. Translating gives CASSLGSQSNSPLHF.

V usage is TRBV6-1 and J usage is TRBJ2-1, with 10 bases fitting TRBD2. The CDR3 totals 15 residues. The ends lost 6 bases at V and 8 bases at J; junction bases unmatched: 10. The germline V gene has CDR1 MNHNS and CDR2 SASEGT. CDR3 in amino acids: CASRVSSGSSDEQFF. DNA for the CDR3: TGTGCCAGCAGGGTCTCTAGCGGGAGCTCGGATGAGCAGTTCTTC.

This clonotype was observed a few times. The CDR3 DNA sequence: TGTGCCAGCAGTGGGACAGGCCACAATCAGCCCCAGCATTTT. It is translated as CASSGTGHNQPQHF. The chain is built from TRBV25-1 and TRBJ1-5; 7 bases line up with TRBD1. V shed 4 bases, J shed 3 bases, and the junction held 3 bases outside the gene matches. Looked up from germline, CDR1 is MGHDK and CDR2 is SYGVNS. This CDR3 has 14 amino acids.

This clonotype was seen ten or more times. The CDR3 is CASSLGLAGNARETQYF. The CDR3 region has the DNA TGTGCCAGCAGCTTGGGACTAGCGGGGAACGCTCGGGAGACCCAGTACTTC. V gene TRBV7-2 combines with J gene TRBJ2-5; the match to TRBD2 covers 13 bases. Germline V gene data show CDR1 as SGHTA and CDR2 as FQGNSA. J was trimmed by 5 bases and V by 3 bases; bases with no gene match: 9. This CDR3 has 17 residues.

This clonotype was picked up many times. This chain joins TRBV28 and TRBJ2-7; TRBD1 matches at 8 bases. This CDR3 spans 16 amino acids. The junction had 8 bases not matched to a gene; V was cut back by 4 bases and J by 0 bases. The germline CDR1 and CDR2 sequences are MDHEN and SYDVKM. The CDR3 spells CASSSFTQGASYEQYF. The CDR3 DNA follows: TGTGCCAGCAGTTCATTCACTCAGGGGGCCTCCTACGAGCAGTACTTC.

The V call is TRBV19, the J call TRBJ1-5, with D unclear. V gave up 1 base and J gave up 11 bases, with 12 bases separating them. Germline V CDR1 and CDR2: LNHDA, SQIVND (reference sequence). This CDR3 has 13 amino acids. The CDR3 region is CASSIGSTSAQHF. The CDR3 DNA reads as TGTGCCAGTAGTATAGGAAGCACCTCGGCCCAGCATTTT.

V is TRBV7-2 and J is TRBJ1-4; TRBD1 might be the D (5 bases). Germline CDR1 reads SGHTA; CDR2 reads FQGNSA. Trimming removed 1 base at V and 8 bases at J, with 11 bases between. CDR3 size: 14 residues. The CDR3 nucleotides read TGTGCCAGCAGCTTAGGGGGACGGGGGGAAAAACTGTTTTTT. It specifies CASSLGGRGEKLFF. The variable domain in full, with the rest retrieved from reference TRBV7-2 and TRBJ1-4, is GAGVSQSPSNKVTEKGKDVELRCDPISGHTALYWYRQSLGQGLEFLIYFQGNSAPDKSGLPSDRFSAERTGGSVSTLTIQRTQQEDSAVYLCASSLGGRGEKLFFGSGTQLSVL.

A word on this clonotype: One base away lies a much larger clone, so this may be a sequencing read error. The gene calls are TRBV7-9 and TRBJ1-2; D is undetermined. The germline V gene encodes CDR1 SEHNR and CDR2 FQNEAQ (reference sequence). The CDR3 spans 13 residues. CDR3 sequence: CPSSSRSSYGYTF. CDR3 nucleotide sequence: TGTCCCAGCAGCTCCCGCAGCTCTTATGGCTACACCTTC.

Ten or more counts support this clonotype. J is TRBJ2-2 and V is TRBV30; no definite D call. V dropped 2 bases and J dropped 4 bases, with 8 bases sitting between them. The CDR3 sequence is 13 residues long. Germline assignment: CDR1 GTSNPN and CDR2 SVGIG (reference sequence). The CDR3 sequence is CAWSQLTTGELFF. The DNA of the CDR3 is TGTGCCTGGAGTCAATTGACCACCGGGGAGCTGTTTTTT.

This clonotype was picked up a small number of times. The CDR3 loop reads CASSFPGPFYEQYF. CDR3 DNA sequence: TGTGCCAGCAGCTTTCCGGGACCATTCTACGAGCAGTACTTC. The rearrangement joins TRBV5-6 to TRBJ2-7; D tentatively fits TRBD1 or TRBD2 (5 bases each). The CDR3 length is 14 residues. V was trimmed by 2 bases and J by 3 bases, leaving 12 bases between them. CDR1 is SGHDT and CDR2 is YYEEEE in the germline V gene.

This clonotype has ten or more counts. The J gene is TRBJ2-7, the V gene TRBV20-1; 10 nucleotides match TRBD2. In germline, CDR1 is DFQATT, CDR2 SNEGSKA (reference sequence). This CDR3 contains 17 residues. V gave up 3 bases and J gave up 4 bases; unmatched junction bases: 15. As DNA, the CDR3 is TGCAGTGCTAGCCCCCCCCGGAGTAGCGGGAGGTCTTACGAGCAGTACTTC. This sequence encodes CSASPPRSSGRSYEQYF.

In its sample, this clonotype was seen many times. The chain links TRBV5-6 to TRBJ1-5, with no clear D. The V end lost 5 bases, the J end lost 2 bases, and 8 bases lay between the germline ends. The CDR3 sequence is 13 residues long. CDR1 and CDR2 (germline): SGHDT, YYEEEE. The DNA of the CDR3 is TGTGCCAGCAGTGACTACGGCAATCAGCCCCAGCATTTT. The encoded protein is CASSDYGNQPQHF.

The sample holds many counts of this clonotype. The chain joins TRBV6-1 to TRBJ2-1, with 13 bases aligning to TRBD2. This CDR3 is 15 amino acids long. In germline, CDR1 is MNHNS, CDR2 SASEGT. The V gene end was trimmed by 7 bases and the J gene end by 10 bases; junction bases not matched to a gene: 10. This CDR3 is CASMTLAGGPGEQFF. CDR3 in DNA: TGTGCCAGCATGACACTAGCGGGAGGGCCAGGAGAGCAGTTCTTC.

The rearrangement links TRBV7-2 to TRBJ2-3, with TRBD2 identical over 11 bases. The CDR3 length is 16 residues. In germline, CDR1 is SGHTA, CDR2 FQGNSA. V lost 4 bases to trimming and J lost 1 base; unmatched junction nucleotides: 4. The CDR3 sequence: CASSYTSGSGTDTQYF. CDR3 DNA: TGTGCCAGCAGCTACACTAGCGGGAGTGGCACAGATACGCAGTATTTT. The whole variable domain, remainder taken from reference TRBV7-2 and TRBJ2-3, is GAGVSQSPSNKVTEKGKDVELRCDPISGHTALYWYRQSLGQGLEFLIYFQGNSAPDKSGLPSDRFSAERTGGSVSTLTIQRTQQEDSAVYLCASSYTSGSGTDTQYFGPGTRLTVL.

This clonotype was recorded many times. The CDR3 region is CASSLRQGANTEAFF. DNA of the CDR3: TGTGCCAGCAGCTTAAGACAGGGAGCGAACACTGAAGCTTTCTTT. The chain combines TRBV5-5 with TRBJ1-1, with TRBD1 matching 7 bases. Germline-derived CDR1 and CDR2 are SGHKS and YYEKEE (reference sequence). The ends lost 2 bases at V and 1 base at J; junction bases unmatched: 5. This CDR3 spans 15 amino acids.

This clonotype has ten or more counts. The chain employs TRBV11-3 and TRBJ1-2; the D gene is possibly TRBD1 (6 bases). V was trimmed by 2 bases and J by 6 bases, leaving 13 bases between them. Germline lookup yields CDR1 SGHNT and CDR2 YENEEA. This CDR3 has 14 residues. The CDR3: CASSLRSDSHGYTF. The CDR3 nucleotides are TGTGCCAGCAGCTTAAGGTCGGACAGCCATGGCTACACCTTC.

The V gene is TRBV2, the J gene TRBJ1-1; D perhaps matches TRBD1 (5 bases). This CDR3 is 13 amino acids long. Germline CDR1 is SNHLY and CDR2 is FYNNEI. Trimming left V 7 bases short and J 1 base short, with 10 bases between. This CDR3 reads CASNRKENTEAFF. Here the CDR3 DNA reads TGTGCCAGCAACAGGAAGGAGAACACTGAAGCTTTCTTT.

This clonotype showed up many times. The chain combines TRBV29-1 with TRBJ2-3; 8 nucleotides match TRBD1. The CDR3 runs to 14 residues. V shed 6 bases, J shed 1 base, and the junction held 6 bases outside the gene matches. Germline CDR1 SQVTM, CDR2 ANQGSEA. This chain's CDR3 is CSVAQTGGTDTQYF. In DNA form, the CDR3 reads TGCAGCGTAGCCCAGACAGGGGGCACAGATACGCAGTATTTT.